Listed below are T cell receptor delta chains from one sample, sequenced in a study of Vδ1+ human thymocytes. TCRdb applied CATT to the multiplex PCR reads for clone calling. The table shows more than 50,000 delta-chain clones, with about 15% occurring only once. Sequenced material: Vdelta1+ gamma-delta thymocytes from the thymus. Source of these receptors: a boy younger than two who had congenital heart surgery. Both conserved end residues are part of each CDR3. The order of the fields is D gene, V gene, J gene, clone size, CDR3 protein, CDR3 DNA. The D gene is left open where the match is weak. Not every row has a clone size; where given, it reads once, few, many or a size class.

d_gene: -
v_gene: TRDV1
j_gene: TRDJ1
abundance: once
CDR3aa: CALGELSILRPWGHKYTDKLIF
CDR3nt: TGTGCTCTTGGGGAACTGTCGATCCTACGCCCCTGGGGACACAAGTACACCGATAAACTCATCTTT

d_gene: TRDD3
v_gene: TRDV1
j_gene: TRDJ1
abundance: -
CDR3aa: CALGESPKGWIRAADKLIF
CDR3nt: TGTGCTCTTGGGGAAAGCCCCAAGGGGTGGATACGCGCGGCCGATAAACTCATCTTT

d_gene: TRDD2
v_gene: TRDV1
j_gene: TRDJ1
abundance: -
CDR3aa: CALGDHIAFLRMGDPYDKLIF
CDR3nt: TGTGCTCTTGGGGACCACATCGCCTTCCTACGAATGGGGGACCCTTACGATAAACTCATCTTT

d_gene: -
v_gene: TRDV1
j_gene: TRDJ1
abundance: few
CDR3aa: CALGVPSGASPYTFAPTDKLIF
CDR3nt: TGTGCTCTTGGGGTACCCTCAGGAGCTTCGCCCTATACCTTCGCCCCCACCGATAAACTCATCTTT

d_gene: -
v_gene: TRDV1
j_gene: TRDJ1
abundance: -
CDR3aa: CALGRFLALYTDKLIF
CDR3nt: TGTGCTCTTGGGAGGTTCCTTGCCCTTTACACCGATAAACTCATCTTT

d_gene: TRDD3
v_gene: TRDV1
j_gene: TRDJ1
abundance: few
CDR3aa: CALGEGLSIPSDWGTDKLIF
CDR3nt: TGTGCTCTTGGGGAAGGTCTTTCTATCCCCTCAGACTGGGGAACCGATAAACTCATCTTT

d_gene: -
v_gene: TRDV1
j_gene: TRDJ1
abundance: few
CDR3aa: CALGEPEFKRGKLIF
CDR3nt: TGTGCTCTTGGGGAACCAGAATTTAAACGGGGTAAACTCATCTTT

d_gene: TRDD3
v_gene: TRDV1
j_gene: TRDJ1
abundance: -
CDR3aa: CALGERFHPYWGIQVYTDKLIF
CDR3nt: TGTGCTCTTGGGGAACGGTTTCACCCCTACTGGGGGATACAGGTGTACACCGATAAACTCATCTTT

d_gene: -
v_gene: TRDV1
j_gene: TRDJ1
abundance: few
CDR3aa: CALGELEGSPYTDKLIF
CDR3nt: TGTGCTCTTGGGGAACTAGAAGGATCCCCGTACACCGATAAACTCATCTTT

d_gene: -
v_gene: TRDV1
j_gene: TRDJ1
abundance: -
CDR3aa: CALGEGTSYGWTGGHVFPDKLIF
CDR3nt: TGTGCTCTTGGGGAAGGGACTTCCTACGGTTGGACTGGGGGACACGTGTTCCCCGATAAACTCATCTTT

d_gene: -
v_gene: TRDV1
j_gene: TRDJ1
abundance: -
CDR3aa: CALGERAKVRSFGPSYTDKLIF
CDR3nt: TGTGCTCTTGGGGAAAGGGCCAAGGTAAGGTCCTTCGGTCCCTCATACACCGATAAACTCATCTTT

d_gene: -
v_gene: TRDV1
j_gene: TRDJ1
abundance: -
CDR3aa: CALGDGPFHLIF
CDR3nt: TGTGCTCTTGGGGACGGGCCCTTCCATCTCATCTTT

d_gene: TRDD3
v_gene: TRDV2
j_gene: TRDJ1
abundance: medium-sized
CDR3aa: CACDTRGICTDKLIF
CDR3nt: TGTGCCTGTGACACCAGGGGGATTTGCACCGATAAACTCATCTTT

d_gene: -
v_gene: TRDV1
j_gene: TRDJ1
abundance: few
CDR3aa: CALGDPQCRTDKLIF
CDR3nt: TGTGCTCTTGGGGACCCACAGTGTAGGACCGATAAACTCATCTTT

d_gene: TRDD3
v_gene: TRDV1
j_gene: TRDJ1
abundance: few
CDR3aa: CALGELRPSYARLGDTRPWYTDKLIF
CDR3nt: TGTGCTCTTGGGGAACTAAGGCCTTCCTATGCCCGACTGGGGGATACTCGGCCCTGGTACACCGATAAACTCATCTTT

d_gene: -
v_gene: TRDV1
j_gene: TRDJ1
abundance: -
CDR3aa: CALGEPLPYTLYSRTGLSGTDKLIF
CDR3nt: TGTGCTCTTGGGGAACCATTACCTTATACGCTTTATTCCCGTACGGGGTTGTCCGGCACCGATAAACTCATCTTT

d_gene: TRDD3
v_gene: TRDV1
j_gene: TRDJ1
abundance: few
CDR3aa: CALGELPPRTGGYTDKLIF
CDR3nt: TGTGCTCTTGGGGAACTTCCTCCTCGAACTGGGGGATACACCGATAAACTCATCTTT

d_gene: -
v_gene: TRAV29/DV5
j_gene: TRDJ1
abundance: -
CDR3aa: CAVSARYSYRTGGYKCKLIF
CDR3nt: -